This T cell receptor (beta chain) was recorded in a study of identical twins. Worth noting for this clonotype: Antigen unknown.

TCRdb independently ran MiXCR on the 5' RACE reads; one entry per CDR3 protein. This sample yields approximately 1.8 million distinct CDR3 sequences, of which about 31% are seen a single time; 0.25% to 0.3% belongs to the top ten. CDR3 length: 15 residues. With V trimmed by 5 bases and J by 4 bases, 8 bases remained unmatched. Looked up from germline, CDR1 is MDHEN and CDR2 is SYDVKM. Everyone who donated was a healthy Caucasian. Broader study findings: Alpha sequences out of frame and shared by twins had excess low generation probability. Researchers reported weaker excess twin sharing in beta out-of-frame sequences.

This clonotype was sampled from a newborn girl in good health. Sequencing used cord blood. The chain uses TRBV28 and TRBJ2-5, with 9 nucleotides matching TRBD2. The CDR3 coding sequence is TGTGCCAGCAGTCGGATTAGCGGGAGAAGAGAGACCCAGTACTTC. This translates into CASSRISGRRETQYF.